The rows below give T cell receptor beta chains drawn from one sample of a study of cytomegalovirus exposure and HLA in healthy donors. TCRdb keeps only in-frame clones here, not all; method: immunoSEQ multiplex PCR. Listed are roughly 70,000 clones; 2.5% to 3% falls within the top ten. Sequences were obtained from PBMCs. The receptors were gathered from a man in his forties in good health and CMV-seronegative. Both conserved end residues are part of each CDR3. The D gene is left open where the match is weak.

j_call | d_call | cdr3_length | v_call | cdr3_aa | cdr3_nt
TRBJ2-3 | TRBD2 | 16 | TRBV7-9 | CASSLTSGGSTDTQYF | TGTGCCAGCAGCTTGACTAGCGGGGGAAGCACAGATACGCAGTATTTT
TRBJ1-3 | - | 13 | TRBV29-1 | CSVVADSGNTIYF | TGCAGCGTTGTCGCGGACTCTGGAAACACCATATATTTT
TRBJ1-1 | - | 17 | TRBV11-2 | CASSLAPRGQLNTEAFF | TGTGCCAGCAGCTTAGCCCCCAGGGGCCAATTGAACACTGAAGCTTTCTTT
TRBJ1-5 | - | 13 | TRBV7-9 | CASSPGGNQPQHF | TGTGCCAGCAGCCCAGGGGGCAATCAGCCCCAGCATTTT
TRBJ1-6 | - | 15 | TRBV18 | CASSPVRTDNSPLHF | TGTGCCAGCTCACCGGTTAGGACAGATAATTCACCCCTCCACTTT
TRBJ2-5 | TRBD2 | 15 | TRBV7-9 | CASSLTQPGGETQYF | TGTGCCAGCAGCTTAACTCAACCGGGAGGAGAGACCCAGTACTTC
TRBJ2-2 | TRBD1 | 15 | TRBV7-3 | CASSPDRGPTGELFF | TGTGCCAGCAGCCCAGACAGGGGGCCCACCGGGGAGCTGTTTTTT
TRBJ2-1 | - | 14 | TRBV13 | CASSLGTSFNEQFF | TGTGCCAGCAGCCTGGGGACATCGTTCAATGAGCAGTTCTTC
TRBJ2-7 | - | 12 | TRBV11-3 | CASSFSRGEQYF | TGTGCCAGCAGCTTTTCCCGCGGGGAGCAGTACTTC
TRBJ2-1 | - | 13 | TRBV11-2 | CASSLGAYNEQFF | TGTGCCAGCAGCTTAGGGGCTTACAATGAGCAGTTCTTC
TRBJ1-3 | - | 14 | TRBV5-6 | CASSLVSSGNTIYF | TGTGCCAGCAGCTTGGTTAGCTCTGGAAACACCATATATTTT
TRBJ2-7 | - | 14 | TRBV27 | CASSPSQQGYEQYF | TGTGCCAGCAGTCCGAGCCAACAGGGCTACGAGCAGTACTTC
TRBJ1-2 | - | 14 | TRBV28 | CASSPGRGEDGYTF | TGTGCCAGCAGTCCCGGTCGGGGGGAGGATGGCTACACCTTC
TRBJ2-7 | - | 15 | TRBV6-5 | CASSYSMGGPYEQYF | TGTGCCAGCAGTTACTCGATGGGGGGACCCTACGAGCAGTACTTC
TRBJ2-3 | TRBD2 | 16 | TRBV5-1 | CASSLGSGTSTDTQYF | TGCGCCAGCAGCTTGGGTTCCGGGACTAGTACAGATACGCAGTATTTT
TRBJ1-5 | - | 15 | TRBV19 | CASSIGAGSRQPQHF | TGTGCCAGTAGTATAGGGGCGGGGTCTCGGCAGCCCCAGCATTTT
TRBJ1-2 | - | 13 | TRBV7-2 | CASSLDSNYGYTF | TGTGCCAGCAGCTTAGACAGCAACTATGGCTACACCTTC
TRBJ2-1 | TRBD2 | 15 | TRBV19 | CASSTSGGPLDEQFF | TGTGCCAGTAGTACGAGCGGGGGACCCTTAGATGAGCAGTTCTTC
TRBJ2-1 | TRBD2 | 15 | TRBV7-9 | CASRSLTSGYNEQFF | TGTGCCAGCAGATCCCTAACTAGCGGATACAATGAGCAGTTCTTC
TRBJ2-7 | TRBD1 | 15 | TRBV29-1 | CSASGTGAPFGEQYF | TGCAGCGCATCCGGGACAGGGGCCCCATTTGGGGAGCAGTACTTC